Here is one T cell receptor (beta chain) with its context. This CDR3 spans 16 amino acids. CDR1 and CDR2 (germline): SQVTM, ANQGSEA. Unmatched junction bases numbered 15, after V lost 3 bases and J lost 5 bases. Produced via immunoSEQ multiplex PCR; TCRdb's table is partial and in-frame only. The sample includes about 92,000 clones, around 94% of them seen just once. This entry belongs to a study of T cell changes during pregnancy in multiple sclerosis. The specimen was peripheral blood, collected in the first trimester of pregnancy. V is TRBV29-1 and J is TRBJ1-2, with 7 nucleotides matching TRBD1. The sequence was obtained from a female donor with multiple sclerosis, enrolled in a pregnancy study. CDR3 DNA: TGCAGCGTTGATTTTCGGGGCAGGGGGTTTCGGTATGGCTACACCTTC. It encodes CSVDFRGRGFRYGYTF.